This T cell receptor beta chain was recovered during a study of T cell clonotyping in hematopoietic cell transplantation. Sequencing used immunoSEQ multiplex PCR; TCRdb keeps in-frame clones, though not all of them. The data show fewer than 45,000 clones, with 80% to 90% seen just once and over 1.5% held by the top ten. Study-level findings and limits: Cells were unsorted, so CD4 and CD8 contributions were not separated. After transplant, recipient diversity fell while pathologically expanded clonotypes grew through day 180.

The CDR3 extends over 14 amino acids. Germline CDR1 and CDR2: SQVTM and ANQGSEA. The V segment lost 5 bases and the J segment 2 bases; nucleotides outside the gene matches: 6. Details on this clone: Antigen specificity is unknown.

The material sequenced was peripheral blood mononuclear cells. The TCR comes from a woman in her forties in good health. Some clones in this sample may be carry-over from other donors' samples. The rearrangement uses TRBV29-1 and TRBJ2-3, with 8 positions matching TRBD2. In DNA form, the CDR3 reads TGCAGCGTTAAAGCGGGAGAGTCCACAGATACGCAGTATTTT. It encodes CSVKAGESTDTQYF.